The clone carrying this T cell receptor (beta chain) was recorded only once. The antigen remains unidentified. The PCR employed 60 Vbeta primers together with 13 Jbeta primers. The repertoire was sequenced with immunoSEQ multiplex PCR; TCRdb's copy has only in-frame clones and lacks some. The sample consists of about 160,000 clones, roughly two thirds of them appearing once. V was shortened by 8 bases and J by 2 bases, with 13 bases between the two germline ends. In germline, CDR1 is MGHDK, CDR2 SYGVNS. There are 14 residues in the CDR3. These data originate in a study of cytomegalovirus exposure and HLA in healthy donors. Study-level background: There were 90 million to 140 million unique TCR beta sequences, drawn from 200 million or so T cells, in an earlier analysis. The study's findings and limits: Most TCR sequences were uncommon, yet certain public TCRs appeared in many donors.

Sequencing input: PBMCs. The chain links TRBV25-1 to TRBJ2-1; weak D call: TRBD2 (7 bases). The sequence was obtained from a woman in her 40s in good health and CMV-seropositive. CDR3: CASGGAGAYNEQFF. The CDR3 DNA is TGTGCCAGCGGGGGGGCAGGGGCCTACAATGAGCAGTTCTTC.